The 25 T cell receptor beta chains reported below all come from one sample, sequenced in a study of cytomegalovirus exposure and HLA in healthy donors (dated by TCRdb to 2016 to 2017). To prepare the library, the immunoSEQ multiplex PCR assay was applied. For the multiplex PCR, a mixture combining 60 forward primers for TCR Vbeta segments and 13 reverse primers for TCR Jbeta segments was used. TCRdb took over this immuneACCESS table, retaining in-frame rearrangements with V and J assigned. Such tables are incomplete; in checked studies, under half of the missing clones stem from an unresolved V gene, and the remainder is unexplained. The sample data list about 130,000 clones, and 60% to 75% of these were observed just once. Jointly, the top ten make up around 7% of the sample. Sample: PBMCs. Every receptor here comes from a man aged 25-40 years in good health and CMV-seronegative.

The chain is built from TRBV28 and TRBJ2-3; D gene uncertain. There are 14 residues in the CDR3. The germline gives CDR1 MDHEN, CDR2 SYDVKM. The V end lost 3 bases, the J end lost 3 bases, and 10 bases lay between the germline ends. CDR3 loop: CASSFGQATDTQYF. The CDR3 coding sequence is TGTGCCAGCAGTTTTGGCCAGGCGACAGATACGCAGTATTTT.

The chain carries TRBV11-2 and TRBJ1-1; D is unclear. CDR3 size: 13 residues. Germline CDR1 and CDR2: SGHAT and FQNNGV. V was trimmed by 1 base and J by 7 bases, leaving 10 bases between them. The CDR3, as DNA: TGTGCCAGCAGCTTAGCAGTTTTCGTTGAAGCTTTCTTT. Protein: CASSLAVFVEAFF.

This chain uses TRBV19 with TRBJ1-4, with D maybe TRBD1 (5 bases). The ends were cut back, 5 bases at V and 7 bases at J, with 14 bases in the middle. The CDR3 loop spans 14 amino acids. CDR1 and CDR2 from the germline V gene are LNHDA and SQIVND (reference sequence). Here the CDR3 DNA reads TGTGCCAGTAGTGTGGGACTTCCCGGTGAAAAACTGTTTTTT. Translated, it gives CASSVGLPGEKLFF.

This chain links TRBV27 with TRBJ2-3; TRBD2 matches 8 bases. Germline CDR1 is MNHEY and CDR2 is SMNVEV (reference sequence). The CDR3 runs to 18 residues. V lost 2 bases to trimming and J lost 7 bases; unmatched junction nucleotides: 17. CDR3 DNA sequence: TGTGCCAGCAGTTTAAGACGGGGGAGCGGGGGTAGAGTAAATACGCAGTATTTT. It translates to CASSLRRGSGGRVNTQYF.

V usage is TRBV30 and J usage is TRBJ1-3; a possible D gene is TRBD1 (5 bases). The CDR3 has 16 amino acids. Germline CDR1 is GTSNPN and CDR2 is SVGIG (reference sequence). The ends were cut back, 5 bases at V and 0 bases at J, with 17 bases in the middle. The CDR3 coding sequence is TGTGCCTGGGGGAAGATAACAGGTTTCTCTGGAAACACCATATATTTT. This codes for CAWGKITGFSGNTIYF.

CDR3 protein: CASSLRGLGSDNSPLHF. For the CDR3, the DNA is TGCGCCAGCAGCCTCCGAGGGTTGGGTTCTGATAATTCACCCCTCCACTTT. The chain joins TRBV5-1 to TRBJ1-6; D remains unclear. Germline-derived CDR1 and CDR2 are SGHRS and YFSETQ. The CDR3 runs to 17 residues. V gave up 4 bases and J gave up 5 bases, with 19 bases separating them.

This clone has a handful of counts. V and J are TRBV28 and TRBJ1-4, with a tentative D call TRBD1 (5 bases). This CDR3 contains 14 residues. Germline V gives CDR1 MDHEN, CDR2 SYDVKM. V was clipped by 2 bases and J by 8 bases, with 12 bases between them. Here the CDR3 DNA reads TGTGCCAGCAGTTTACGCGTGACAGCAGAAAAACTGTTTTTT. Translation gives CASSLRVTAEKLFF.

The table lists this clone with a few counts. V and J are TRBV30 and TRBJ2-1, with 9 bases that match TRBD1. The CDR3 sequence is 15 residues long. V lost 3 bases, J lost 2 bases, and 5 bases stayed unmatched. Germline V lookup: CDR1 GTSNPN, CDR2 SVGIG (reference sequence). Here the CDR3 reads CAWRGDRAAYNEQFF. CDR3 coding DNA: TGTGCCTGGAGGGGGGACAGGGCCGCCTACAATGAGCAGTTCTTC.

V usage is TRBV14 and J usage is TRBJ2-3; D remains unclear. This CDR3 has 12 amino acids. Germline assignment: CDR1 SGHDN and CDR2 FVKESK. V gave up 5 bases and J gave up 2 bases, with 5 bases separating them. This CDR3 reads CASSSYTDTQYF. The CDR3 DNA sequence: TGTGCCAGCAGCTCTTACACAGATACGCAGTATTTT.

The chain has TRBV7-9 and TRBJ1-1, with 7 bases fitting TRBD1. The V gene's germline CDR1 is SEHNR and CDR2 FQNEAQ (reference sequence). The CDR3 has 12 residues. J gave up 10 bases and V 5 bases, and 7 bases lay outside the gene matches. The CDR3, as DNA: TGTGCCAGCAGCATCCGGGACAGTGGAGCTTTCTTT. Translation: CASSIRDSGAFF.

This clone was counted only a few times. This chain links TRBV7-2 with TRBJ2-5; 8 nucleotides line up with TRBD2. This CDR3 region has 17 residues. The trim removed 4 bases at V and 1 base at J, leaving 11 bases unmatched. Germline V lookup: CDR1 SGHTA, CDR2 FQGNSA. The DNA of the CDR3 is TGTGCCAGCAGCTGGGGGGGGTTAGCGGGACCCCAAGAGACCCAGTACTTC. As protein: CASSWGGLAGPQETQYF.

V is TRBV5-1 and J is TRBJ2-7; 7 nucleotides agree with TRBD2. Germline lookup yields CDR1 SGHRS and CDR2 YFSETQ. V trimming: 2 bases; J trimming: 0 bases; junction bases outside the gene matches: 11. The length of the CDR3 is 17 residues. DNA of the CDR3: TGCGCCAGCAGCTTCCAGCTGGGGGGGTCGAGCTCCTACGAGCAGTACTTC. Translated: CASSFQLGGSSSYEQYF.

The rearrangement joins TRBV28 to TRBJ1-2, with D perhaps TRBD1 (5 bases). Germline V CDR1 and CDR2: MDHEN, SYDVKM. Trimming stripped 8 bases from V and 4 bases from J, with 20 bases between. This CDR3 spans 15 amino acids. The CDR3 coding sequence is TGTGCCAGCGGATTCGGGCAGGGTTACCTCTATGGCTACACCTTC. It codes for CASGFGQGYLYGYTF.

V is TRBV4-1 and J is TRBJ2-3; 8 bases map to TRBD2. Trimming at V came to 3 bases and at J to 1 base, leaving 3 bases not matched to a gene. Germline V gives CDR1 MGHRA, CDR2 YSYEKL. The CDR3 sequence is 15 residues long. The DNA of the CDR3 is TGCGCCAGCAGCCAGCGGGGGGACCGCACAGATACGCAGTATTTT. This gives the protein CASSQRGDRTDTQYF.

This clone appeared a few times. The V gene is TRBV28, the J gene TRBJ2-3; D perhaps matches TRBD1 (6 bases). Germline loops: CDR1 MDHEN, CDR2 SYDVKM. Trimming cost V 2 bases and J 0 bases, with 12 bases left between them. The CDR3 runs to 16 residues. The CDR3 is CASSLIGQFSTDTQYF. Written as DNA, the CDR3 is TGTGCCAGCAGTTTAATCGGACAGTTTAGCACAGATACGCAGTATTTT.

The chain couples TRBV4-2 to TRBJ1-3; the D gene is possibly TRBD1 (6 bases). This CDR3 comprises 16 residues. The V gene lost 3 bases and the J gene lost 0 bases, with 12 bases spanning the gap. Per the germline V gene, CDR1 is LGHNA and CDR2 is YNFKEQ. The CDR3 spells CASSHQGQISGNTIYF. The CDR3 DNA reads TGTGCCAGCAGCCATCAAGGACAGATCTCTGGAAACACCATATATTTT.

CDR3 amino acids: CATSNVALRGGGAQYF. In DNA, the CDR3 is TGTGCCACCAGCAATGTCGCCCTACGCGGGGGAGGGGCCCAGTACTTC. The rearrangement links TRBV15 to TRBJ2-5; 7 bases are shared with TRBD2. In germline, CDR1 is LNHNV, CDR2 YYDKDF (reference sequence). The CDR3 consists of 16 residues. After removal of 4 bases from V and 9 bases from J, the junction contained 17 bases not matched to a gene.

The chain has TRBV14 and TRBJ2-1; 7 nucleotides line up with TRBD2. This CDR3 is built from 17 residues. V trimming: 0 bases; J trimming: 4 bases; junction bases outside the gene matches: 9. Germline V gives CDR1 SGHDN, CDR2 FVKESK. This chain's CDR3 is CASSQEGVGGAYNEQFF. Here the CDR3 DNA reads TGTGCCAGCAGCCAAGAGGGGGTGGGAGGGGCGTACAATGAGCAGTTCTTC.

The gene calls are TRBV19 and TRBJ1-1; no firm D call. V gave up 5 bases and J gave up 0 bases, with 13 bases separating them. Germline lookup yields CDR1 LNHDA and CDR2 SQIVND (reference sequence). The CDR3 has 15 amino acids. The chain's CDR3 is CASSPTTYMNTEAFF. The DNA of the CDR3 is TGTGCCAGTAGTCCAACTACCTACATGAACACTGAAGCTTTCTTT.

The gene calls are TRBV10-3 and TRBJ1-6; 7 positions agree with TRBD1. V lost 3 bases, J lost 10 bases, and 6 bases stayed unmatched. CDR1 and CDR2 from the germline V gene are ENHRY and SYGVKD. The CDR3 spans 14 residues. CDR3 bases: TGTGCCATCAGTGAAAACAGGGGAGAGTCACCCCTCCACTTT. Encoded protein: CAISENRGESPLHF.

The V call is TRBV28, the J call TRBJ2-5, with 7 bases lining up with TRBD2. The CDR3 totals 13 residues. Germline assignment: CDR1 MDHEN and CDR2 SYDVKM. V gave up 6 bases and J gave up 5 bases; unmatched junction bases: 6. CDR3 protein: CASSAPGRETQYF. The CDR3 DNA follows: TGTGCCAGCAGCGCCCCCGGGAGGGAGACCCAGTACTTC.

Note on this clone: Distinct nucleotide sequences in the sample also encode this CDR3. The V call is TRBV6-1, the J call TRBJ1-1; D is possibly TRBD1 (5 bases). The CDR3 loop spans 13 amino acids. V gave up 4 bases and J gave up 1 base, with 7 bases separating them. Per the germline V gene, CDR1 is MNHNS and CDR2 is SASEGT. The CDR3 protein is CASSVRENTEAFF. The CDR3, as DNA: TGTGCCAGCAGTGTCAGGGAGAACACTGAAGCTTTCTTT.

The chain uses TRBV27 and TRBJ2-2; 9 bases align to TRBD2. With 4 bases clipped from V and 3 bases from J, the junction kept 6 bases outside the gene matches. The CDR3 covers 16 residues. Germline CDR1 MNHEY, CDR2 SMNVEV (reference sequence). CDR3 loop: CASSWVAGEDTGELFF. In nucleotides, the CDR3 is TGTGCCAGCAGTTGGGTAGCGGGAGAGGACACCGGGGAGCTGTTTTTT.

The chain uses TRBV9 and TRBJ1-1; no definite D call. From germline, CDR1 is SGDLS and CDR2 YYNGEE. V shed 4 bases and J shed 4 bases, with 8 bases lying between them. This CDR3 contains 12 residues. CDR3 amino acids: CASSSEGTEAFF. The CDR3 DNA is TGTGCCAGCAGCTCGGAGGGCACTGAAGCTTTCTTT.

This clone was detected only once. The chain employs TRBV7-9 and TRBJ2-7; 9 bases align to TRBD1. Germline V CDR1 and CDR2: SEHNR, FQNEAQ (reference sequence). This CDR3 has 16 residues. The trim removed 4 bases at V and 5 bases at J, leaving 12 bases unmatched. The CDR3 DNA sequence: TGTGCCAGCAGCTCGACCCCGGGACAGGGTCGGGACGAGCAGTACTTC. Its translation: CASSSTPGQGRDEQYF. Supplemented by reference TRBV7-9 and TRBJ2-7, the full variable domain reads DTGVSQNPRHKITKRGQNVTFRCDPISEHNRLYWYRQTLGQGPEFLTYFQNEAQLEKSRLLSDRFSAERPKGSFSTLEIQRTEQGDSAMYLCASSSTPGQGRDEQYFGPGTRLTVT.